This T cell receptor (beta chain) was sequenced during a study of T-cell reconstitution after alpha-beta-depleted transplantation in children. The table lists this clonotype with a few counts. Preparation of the TCRbeta library used unique molecular identifiers. TCRdb passed the PCR reads through MiXCR, listing each CDR3 protein once. The sample holds around 360,000 distinct CDR3 sequences; 10% are singletons and the top ten take about 2.3%. Germline V gene lookup returns CDR1 MGHDK and CDR2 SYGVNS. The CDR3 length is 15 residues. V trimming: 3 bases; J trimming: 4 bases; junction bases outside the gene matches: 6.

The material was PBMCs from the stem cell graft donor, obtained from the stem cell graft. This chain connects TRBV25-1 to TRBJ2-5; 9 bases fit TRBD1. The clonotype was recovered from a human donor who donated a stem cell graft to a child with acute lymphoblastic leukemia. Here the CDR3 DNA reads TGTGCCAGCAGTGACCCCGGGACAGGGCGAGAGACCCAGTACTTC. Translating it yields CASSDPGTGRETQYF.